These T cell receptor beta chains were read from a single sample in a study of CD8 T cells in ankylosing spondylitis. MiXCR, applied by TCRdb to the 5' RACE reads, yields one record per CDR3 protein. The table includes roughly 440,000 distinct CDR3 sequences, 17% detected once. Input material: blood, either unsorted or a sorted T cell fraction (not recorded which). The receptor set was obtained from a male donor with ankylosing spondylitis. The CDR3 runs from the conserved cysteine through the conserved F or W. A D gene is named only where the DNA matches it firmly. For some rows the clone size is stated as once, few or many, or as a class when expanded; others skip it.

j_call d_call clone_size v_call cdr3_aa cdr3_nt
TRBJ2-7 TRBD2 few TRBV27 CASATSGISYEQYF TGTGCCAGCGCAACTAGCGGGATCTCCTACGAGCAGTACTTC
TRBJ1-3 TRBD1 NA TRBV2 CASRGQGIDGNTIYF TGTGCCAGCAGGGGACAGGGTATTGACGGAAACACCATATATTTT
TRBJ1-2 NA few TRBV28 CASRSPYGYTF TGTGCCAGCAGGTCCCCCTATGGCTACACCTTC
TRBJ1-5 TRBD1 many TRBV18 CASSPQGAGQPQHF TGTGCCAGCAGCCCACAGGGGGCCGGTCAGCCCCAGCATTTT
TRBJ1-3 NA NA TRBV15 CATSREADVSF TGTGCCACCAGCAGAGAGGCGGACGTTTCTTTT
TRBJ2-2 NA NA TRBV5-5 CASSLGPGEAGELFF TGTGCCAGCAGCTTGGGGCCGGGGGAGGCCGGGGAGCTGTTTTTT
TRBJ1-1 NA few TRBV10-3 CAISETQGNTEAFF TGTGCCATCAGTGAGACACAGGGGAACACTGAAGCTTTCTTT
TRBJ2-7 NA few TRBV20-1 CSAQEWQGSYEQYF TGCAGTGCGCAGGAGTGGCAGGGCTCCTACGAGCAGTACTTC
TRBJ1-1 TRBD1 NA TRBV27 CASRQGARGTEAFF TGTGCCAGCAGGCAGGGGGCGAGGGGCACTGAAGCTTTCTTT
TRBJ2-5 TRBD2 NA TRBV6-2/TRBV6-3 CASGAGGSQETQYF TGTGCCAGCGGTGCGGGGGGCTCCCAAGAGACCCAGTACTTC